One TCR beta chain is described in this entry. Its antigen is unknown. Sorting of the five patients' CD4+ cells gave CD25+CD127- cells as the output. Researchers took lesional scalp punch biopsies and peripheral blood from people who were alopecia areata patients. The source of the sample is a study of CD8+ T cells in alopecia areata. General study findings and limits: Between patients, shared TCR sequences were less clear than in mice. This was possibly due in part to HLA diversity in the patient population. Clonality in lesional scalp, especially alopecia totalis/universalis, exceeded that of normal scalp. Sequences from scalp samples also cover resident alphabeta T cells of normal skin.

Extraction of RNA preceded its reverse transcription into cDNA, which served as the sequencing template. TCRdb's table, derived via immunoSEQ multiplex PCR, lists solely in-frame clones and lacks some. Of roughly 20,000 clones in the sample, around 67% are singletons; the top ten hold 4.5%. Input material: CD4+ Tregs sorted from blood. The TCR comes from a human donor with alopecia areata.

CDR3 sequence: CAISESRGGNTEAFF. The CDR3, as DNA: TGTGCCATCAGTGAGTCAAGAGGGGGCAACACTGAAGCTTTCTTT. The V gene is TRBV10-3, the J gene TRBJ1-1; TRBD1 aligns across 7 bases. CDR3 length equals 15 residues. Germline V CDR1 and CDR2: ENHRY, SYGVKD. V shed 0 bases and J 2 bases; nucleotides not matched to a gene: 3.